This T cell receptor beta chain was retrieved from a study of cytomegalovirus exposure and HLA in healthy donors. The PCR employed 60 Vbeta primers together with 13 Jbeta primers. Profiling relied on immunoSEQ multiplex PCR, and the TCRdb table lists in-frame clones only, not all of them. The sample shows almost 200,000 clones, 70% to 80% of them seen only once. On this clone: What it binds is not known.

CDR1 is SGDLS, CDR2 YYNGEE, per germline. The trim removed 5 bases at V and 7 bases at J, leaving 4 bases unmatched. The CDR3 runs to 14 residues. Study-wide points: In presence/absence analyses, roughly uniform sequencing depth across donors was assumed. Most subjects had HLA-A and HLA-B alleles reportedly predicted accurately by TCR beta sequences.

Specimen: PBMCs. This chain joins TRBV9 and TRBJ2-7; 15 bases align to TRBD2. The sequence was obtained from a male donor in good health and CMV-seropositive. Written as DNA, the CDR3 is TGTGCCAGCAGTGCGGGACTAGCGGGAGGAGAGCAGTACTTC. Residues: CASSAGLAGGEQYF.